Sequencing of this T cell receptor (beta chain) was carried out in a study of untreated major depressive disorder. Study results and caveats: TRBV25-01 and TRBV02-01 usage differences were not statistically significant. Each subject's top five TRBV05-01 clones were all private.

About this clone: Its antigen is undetermined.

V lost 2 bases and J 5 bases, leaving 6 bases between the germline ends. CDR1 is GTSNPN, CDR2 SVGIG, per germline (reference sequence). The CDR3 has 11 amino acids. Controls never had mood disorders and self-rated depressive symptoms at 5 or less. Data came from immunoSEQ multiplex PCR; TCRdb stores just in-frame clones and leaves some out. The data hold nearly 20,000 clones, with roughly 84% observed a single time. The sample taken for sequencing was CD4+ T cells from PBMCs. The chain recombines TRBV30 with TRBJ2-5; D call uncertain. The receptor was derived from a woman aged 25 to 39 in good health. CDR3 sequence: CAWSQTETQYF. CDR3 sequence (DNA): TGTGCCTGGAGTCAAACTGAGACCCAGTACTTC.